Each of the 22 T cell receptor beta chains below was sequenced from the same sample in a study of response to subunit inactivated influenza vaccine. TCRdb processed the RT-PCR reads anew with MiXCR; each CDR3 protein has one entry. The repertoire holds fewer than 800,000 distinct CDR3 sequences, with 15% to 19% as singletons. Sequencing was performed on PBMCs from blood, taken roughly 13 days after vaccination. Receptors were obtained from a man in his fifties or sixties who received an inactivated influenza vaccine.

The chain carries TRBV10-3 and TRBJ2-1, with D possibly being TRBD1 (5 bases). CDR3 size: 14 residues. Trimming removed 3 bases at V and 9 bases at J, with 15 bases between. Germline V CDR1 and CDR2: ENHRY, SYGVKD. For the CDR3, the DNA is TGTGCCATCAGTGAAAGGATCCAGCAGGGTGAGCAGTTCTTC. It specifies CAISERIQQGEQFF.

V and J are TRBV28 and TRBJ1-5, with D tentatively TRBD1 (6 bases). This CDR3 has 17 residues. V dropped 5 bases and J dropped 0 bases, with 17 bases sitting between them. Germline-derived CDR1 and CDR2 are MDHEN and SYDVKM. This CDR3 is CASSPEWTDYSNQPQHF. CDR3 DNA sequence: TGTGCCAGCAGTCCGGAATGGACAGATTATAGCAATCAGCCCCAGCATTTT.

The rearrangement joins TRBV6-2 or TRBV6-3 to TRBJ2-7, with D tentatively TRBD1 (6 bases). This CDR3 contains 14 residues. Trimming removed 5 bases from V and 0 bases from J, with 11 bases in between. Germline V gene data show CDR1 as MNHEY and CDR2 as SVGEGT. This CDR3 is CASSPQGRSYEQYF. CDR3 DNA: TGTGCCAGCAGTCCTCAGGGGCGCTCCTACGAGCAGTACTTC.

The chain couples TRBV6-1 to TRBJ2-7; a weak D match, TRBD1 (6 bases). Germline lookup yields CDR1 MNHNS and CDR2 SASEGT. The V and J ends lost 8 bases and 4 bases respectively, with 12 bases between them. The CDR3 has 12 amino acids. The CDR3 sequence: CASRGTLYEQYF. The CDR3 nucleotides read TGTGCCAGCCGAGGGACACTATACGAGCAGTACTTC.

This CDR3 reads CASSRDGDTQYF. The CDR3 bases are TGTGCCAGCAGCCGAGACGGGGATACGCAGTATTTT. V usage is TRBV5-5 and J usage is TRBJ2-3; D call uncertain. Trimming took 4 bases from V and 6 from J, leaving 9 bases between them. Germline loops: CDR1 SGHKS, CDR2 YYEKEE (reference sequence). CDR3 length: 12 amino acids. Complete variable domain (other parts from reference TRBV5-5 and TRBJ2-3): DAGVTQSPTHLIKTRGQQVTLRCSPISGHKSVSWYQQVLGQGPQFIFQYYEKEERGRGNFPDRFSARQFPNYSSELNVNALLLGDSALYLCASSRDGDTQYFGPGTRLTVL.

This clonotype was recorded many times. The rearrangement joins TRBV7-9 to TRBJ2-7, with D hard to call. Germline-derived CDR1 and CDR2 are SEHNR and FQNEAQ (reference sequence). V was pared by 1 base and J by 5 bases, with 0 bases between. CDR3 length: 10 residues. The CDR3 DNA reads TGTGCCAGCAGCTTAGACGAGCAGTACTTC. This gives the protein CASSLDEQYF.

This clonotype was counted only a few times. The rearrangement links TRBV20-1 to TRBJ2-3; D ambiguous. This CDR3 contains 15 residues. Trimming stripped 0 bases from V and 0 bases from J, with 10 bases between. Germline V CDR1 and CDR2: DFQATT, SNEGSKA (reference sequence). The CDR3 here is CSARDDGMSTDTQYF. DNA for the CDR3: TGCAGTGCTAGAGATGACGGAATGAGCACAGATACGCAGTATTTT.

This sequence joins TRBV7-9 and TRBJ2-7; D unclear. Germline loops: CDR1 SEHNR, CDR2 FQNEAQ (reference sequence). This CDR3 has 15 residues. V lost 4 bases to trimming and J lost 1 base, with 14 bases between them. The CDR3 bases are TGTGCCAGCAGCTCTCCGACGGAAACTTCCTACGAGCAGTACTTC. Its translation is CASSSPTETSYEQYF.

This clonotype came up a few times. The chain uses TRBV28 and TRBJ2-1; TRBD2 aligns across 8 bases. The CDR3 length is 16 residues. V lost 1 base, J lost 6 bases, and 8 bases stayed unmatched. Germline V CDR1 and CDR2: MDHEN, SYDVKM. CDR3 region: CASSLSTYLAGNEQFF. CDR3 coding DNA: TGTGCCAGCAGTTTATCGACATATCTAGCGGGCAATGAGCAGTTCTTC.

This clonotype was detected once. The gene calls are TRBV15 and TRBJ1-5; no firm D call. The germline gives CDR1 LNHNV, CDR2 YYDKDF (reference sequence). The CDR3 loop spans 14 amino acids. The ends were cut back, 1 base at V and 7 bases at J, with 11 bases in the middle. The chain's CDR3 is CATSRGREGQPQHF. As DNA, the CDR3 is TGTGCCACCAGCAGAGGGAGGGAGGGACAGCCCCAGCATTTT.

Here the CDR3 reads CASSLFLAAGETQYF. The DNA for the CDR3 is TGTGCCAGCAGCTTATTTCTAGCAGCTGGAGAGACCCAGTACTTC. The chain recombines TRBV7-2 with TRBJ2-5; possibly TRBD2 for D (5 bases). The V end lost 2 bases, the J end lost 4 bases, and 14 bases lay between the germline ends. CDR3 length equals 15 residues. From germline, CDR1 is SGHTA and CDR2 FQGNSA.

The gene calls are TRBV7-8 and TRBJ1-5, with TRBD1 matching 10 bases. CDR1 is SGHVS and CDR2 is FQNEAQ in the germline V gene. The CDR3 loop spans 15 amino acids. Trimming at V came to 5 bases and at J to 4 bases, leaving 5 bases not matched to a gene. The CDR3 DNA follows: TGTGCCAGCAGCCTAATGGGACAGGGGAATCAGCCCCAGCATTTT. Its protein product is CASSLMGQGNQPQHF.

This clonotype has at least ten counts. Written as DNA, the CDR3 is TGCAGTGCTAGAGATTGGGGTTCGAACACTGAAGCTTTCTTT. Its translation is CSARDWGSNTEAFF. The chain is built from TRBV20-1 and TRBJ1-1; D is unresolved. The CDR3 spans 14 residues. V lost 0 bases and J 1 base, leaving 9 bases between the germline ends. CDR1 and CDR2 from the germline V gene are DFQATT and SNEGSKA (reference sequence).

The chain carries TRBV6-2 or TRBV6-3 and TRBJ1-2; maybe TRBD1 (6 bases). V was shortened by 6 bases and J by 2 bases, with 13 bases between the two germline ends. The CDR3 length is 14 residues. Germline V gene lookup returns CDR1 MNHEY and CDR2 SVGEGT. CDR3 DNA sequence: TGTGCCAGCAGGCCTACCGACAGGAACTATGGCTACACCTTC. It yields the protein CASRPTDRNYGYTF.

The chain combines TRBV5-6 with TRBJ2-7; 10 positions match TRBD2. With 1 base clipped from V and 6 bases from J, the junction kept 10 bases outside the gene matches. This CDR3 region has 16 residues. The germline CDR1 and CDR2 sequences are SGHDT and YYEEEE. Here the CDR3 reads CASSLMRGSGRSEQYF. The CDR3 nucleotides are TGTGCCAGCAGCTTGATGCGAGGTAGCGGGAGGAGCGAGCAGTACTTC.

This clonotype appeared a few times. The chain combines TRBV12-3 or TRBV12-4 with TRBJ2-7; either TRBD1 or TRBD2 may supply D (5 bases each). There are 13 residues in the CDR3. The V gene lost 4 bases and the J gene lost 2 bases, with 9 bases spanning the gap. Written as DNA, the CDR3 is TGTGCCAGCAGTTCGGGGCCCCCCTACGAGCAGTACTTC. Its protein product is CASSSGPPYEQYF.

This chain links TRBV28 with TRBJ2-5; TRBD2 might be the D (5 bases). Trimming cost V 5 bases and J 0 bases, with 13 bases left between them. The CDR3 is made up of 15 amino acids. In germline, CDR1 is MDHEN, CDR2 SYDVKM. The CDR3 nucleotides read TGTGCCAGCAGTCAAAGATCGGACTACCAAGAGACCCAGTACTTC. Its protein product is CASSQRSDYQETQYF.

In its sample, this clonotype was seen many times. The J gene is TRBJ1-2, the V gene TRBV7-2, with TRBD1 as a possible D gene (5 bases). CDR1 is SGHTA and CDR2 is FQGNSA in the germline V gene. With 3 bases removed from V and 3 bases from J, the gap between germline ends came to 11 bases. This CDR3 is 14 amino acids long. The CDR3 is CASSFGRGDYGYTF. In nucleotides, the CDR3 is TGTGCCAGCAGCTTCGGGCGGGGGGACTATGGCTACACCTTC.

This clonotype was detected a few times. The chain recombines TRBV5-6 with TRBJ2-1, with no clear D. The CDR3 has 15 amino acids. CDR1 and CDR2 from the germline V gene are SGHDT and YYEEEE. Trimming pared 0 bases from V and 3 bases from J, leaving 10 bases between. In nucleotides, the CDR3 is TGTGCCAGCAGCTTGGTTCCCGCAGACTACAATGAGCAGTTCTTC. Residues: CASSLVPADYNEQFF.

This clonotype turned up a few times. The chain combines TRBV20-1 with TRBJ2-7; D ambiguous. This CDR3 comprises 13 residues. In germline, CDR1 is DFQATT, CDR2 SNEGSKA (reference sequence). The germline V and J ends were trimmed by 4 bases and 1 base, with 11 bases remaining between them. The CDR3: CSATAGSSYEQYF. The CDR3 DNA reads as TGCAGTGCTACTGCTGGCTCTTCCTACGAGCAGTACTTC.

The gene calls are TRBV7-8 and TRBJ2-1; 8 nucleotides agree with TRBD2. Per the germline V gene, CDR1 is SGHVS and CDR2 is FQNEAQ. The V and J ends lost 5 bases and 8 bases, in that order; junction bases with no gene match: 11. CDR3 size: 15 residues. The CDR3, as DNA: TGTGCCAGCAGCAAGACTAGCGACGGTTCCTATGAGCAGTTCTTC. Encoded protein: CASSKTSDGSYEQFF.

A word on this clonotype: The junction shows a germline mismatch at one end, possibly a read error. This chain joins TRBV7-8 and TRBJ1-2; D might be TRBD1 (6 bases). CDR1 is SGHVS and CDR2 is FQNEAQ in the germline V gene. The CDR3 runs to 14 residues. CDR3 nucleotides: TGTGACAGCAGCCCACTGACAGGCGGCTATGGCTACACCTTC. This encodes CDSSPLTGGYGYTF. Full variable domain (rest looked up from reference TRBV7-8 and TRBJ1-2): GAGVSQSPRYKVAKRGQDVALRCDPISGHVSLFWYQQALGQGPEFLTYFQNEAQLDKSGLPSDRFFAERPEGSVSTLKIQRTQQEDSAVYLCDSSPLTGGYGYTFGSGTRLTVV.